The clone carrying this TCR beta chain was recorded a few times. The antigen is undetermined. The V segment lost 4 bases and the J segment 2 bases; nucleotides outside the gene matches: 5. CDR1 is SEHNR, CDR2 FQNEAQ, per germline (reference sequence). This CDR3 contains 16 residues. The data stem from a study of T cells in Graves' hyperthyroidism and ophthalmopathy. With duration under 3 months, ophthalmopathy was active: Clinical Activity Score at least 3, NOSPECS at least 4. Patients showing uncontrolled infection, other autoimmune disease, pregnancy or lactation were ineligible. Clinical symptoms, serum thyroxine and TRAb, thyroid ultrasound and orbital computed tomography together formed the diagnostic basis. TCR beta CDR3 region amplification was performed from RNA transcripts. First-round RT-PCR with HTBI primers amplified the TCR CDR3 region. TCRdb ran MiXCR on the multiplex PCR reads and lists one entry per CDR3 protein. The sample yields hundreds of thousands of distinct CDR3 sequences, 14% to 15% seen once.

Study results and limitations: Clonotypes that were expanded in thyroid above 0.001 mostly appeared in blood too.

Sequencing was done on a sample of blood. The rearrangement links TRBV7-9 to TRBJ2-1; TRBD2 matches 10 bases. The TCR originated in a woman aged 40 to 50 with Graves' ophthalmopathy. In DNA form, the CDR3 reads TGTGCCAGCAGCTATGGACTAGCGGACCCCTACAATGAGCAGTTCTTC. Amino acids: CASSYGLADPYNEQFF.